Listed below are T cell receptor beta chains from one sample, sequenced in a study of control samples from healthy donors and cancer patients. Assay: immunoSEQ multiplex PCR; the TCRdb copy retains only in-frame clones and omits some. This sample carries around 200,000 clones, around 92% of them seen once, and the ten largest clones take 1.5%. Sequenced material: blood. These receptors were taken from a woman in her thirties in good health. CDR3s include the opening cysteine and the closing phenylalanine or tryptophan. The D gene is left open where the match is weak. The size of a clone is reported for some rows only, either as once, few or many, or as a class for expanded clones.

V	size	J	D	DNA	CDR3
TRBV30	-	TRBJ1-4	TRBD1	TGTGCCTGGGGTGGGGGGACAGCGAATGAAAAACTGTTTTTT	CAWGGGTANEKLFF
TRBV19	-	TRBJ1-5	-	TGTGCCAGTAGTGGGCGACACAATAGCAATCAGCCCCAGCATTTT	CASSGRHNSNQPQHF
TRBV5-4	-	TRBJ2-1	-	TGTGCCAGCAGCTTGGACAGGAGCTCCTACAATGAGCAGTTCTTC	CASSLDRSSYNEQFF
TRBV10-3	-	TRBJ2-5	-	TGTGCCATCAGTGAAAGGGGCTGGGGAGAGACCCAGTACTTC	CAISERGWGETQYF
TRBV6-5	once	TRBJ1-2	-	TGTGCCAGCAGTTACTCGATGTCCAGCACCTATGGCTACACCTTC	CASSYSMSSTYGYTF
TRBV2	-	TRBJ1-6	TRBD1	TGTGCCAGCACCCGGGACAGCTCCTATAATTCACCCCTCCACTTT	CASTRDSSYNSPLHF
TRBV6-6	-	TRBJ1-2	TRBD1	TGTGCCAGCAGAATCGGACAGGGGGCTAACTATGGCTACACCTTC	CASRIGQGANYGYTF
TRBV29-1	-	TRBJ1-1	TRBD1	TGCAGCTCGGACAGGGTTGGAGCTTTCTTT	CSSDRVGAFF
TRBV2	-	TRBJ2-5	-	TGTGCCAGCGCGAGGGGGGGGGAGACCCAGTACTTC	CASARGGETQYF
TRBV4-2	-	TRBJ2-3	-	TGTGCCAGCAGCGAAGGGGGAGTAACAGATACGCAGTATTTT	CASSEGGVTDTQYF
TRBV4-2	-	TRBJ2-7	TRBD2	TGTGCCAGCAGCCAAGATTACGGGAGGGGGTCCTACGAGCAGTACTTC	CASSQDYGRGSYEQYF
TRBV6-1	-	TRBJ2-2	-	TGTGCCAGCAGTGAAGGGGGTGACACCGGGGAGCTGTTTTTT	CASSEGGDTGELFF
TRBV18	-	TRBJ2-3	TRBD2	TGTGCCAGCTCACCTACCGGACTAGCGGGAGGGAAAGATACGCAGTATTTT	CASSPTGLAGGKDTQYF
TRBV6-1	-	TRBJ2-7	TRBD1	TGTGCCAGCAGTGAAGAAGGGACAGGGGCCTACGAGCAGTACTTC	CASSEEGTGAYEQYF
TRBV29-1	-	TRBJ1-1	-	TGCAGCGTCAGAGACAGGAACATGAACACTGAAGCTTTCTTT	CSVRDRNMNTEAFF
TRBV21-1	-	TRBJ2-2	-	TGTGCCAGCAGCTGGACCCCAACCACCGGGGAGCTGTTTTTT	CASSWTPTTGELFF
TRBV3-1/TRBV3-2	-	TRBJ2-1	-	TGTGCCAGCAGCCAAGATCGCAGGGACAATGAGCAGTTCTTC	CASSQDRRDNEQFF
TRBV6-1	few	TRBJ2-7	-	TGTGCCAGCAGTGAAGAGGTCGGGGGCACCTACGAGCAGTACTTC	CASSEEVGGTYEQYF
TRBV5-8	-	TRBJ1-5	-	TGTGCCAGCAGCTTAAATCAGCCCCAGCATTTT	CASSLNQPQHF
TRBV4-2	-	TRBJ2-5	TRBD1	TGTGCCAGCAGCCAAGGCGGGACAGGGGGAGAGACCCAGTACTTC	CASSQGGTGGETQYF
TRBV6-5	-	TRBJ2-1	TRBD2	TGTGCCAGCATGGGGGGGGGCTCCTACAATGAGCAGTTCTTC	CASMGGGSYNEQFF
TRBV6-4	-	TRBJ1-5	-	TGTGCCAGCAGTGGGGAGGACGGGACTTCGTATAGCAATCAGCCCCAGCATTTT	CASSGEDGTSYSNQPQHF
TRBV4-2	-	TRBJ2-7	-	TGTGCCAGCAGCCAAGGGTCGGTAGCCCGCTCCTACGAGCAGTACTTC	CASSQGSVARSYEQYF
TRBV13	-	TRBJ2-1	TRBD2	TGTGCCAGCAGCTTAAGAGCGGGAGGGTGGGATGAGCAGTTCTTC	CASSLRAGGWDEQFF
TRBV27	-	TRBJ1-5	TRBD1	TGTGCCAGCGGGACAGGGAACAATCAGCCCCAGCATTTT	CASGTGNNQPQHF
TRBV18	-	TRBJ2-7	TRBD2	TGTGCCAGCTCGTCCACTAGCGACTACGAGCAGTACTTC	CASSSTSDYEQYF
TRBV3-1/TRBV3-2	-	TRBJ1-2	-	TGTGCCAGCAGCCAACGGGGCGGCTACACCTTC	CASSQRGGYTF
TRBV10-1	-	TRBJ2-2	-	TGCGCCAGTGACACGAACACCGGGGAGCTGTTTTTT	CASDTNTGELFF
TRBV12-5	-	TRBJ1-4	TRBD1	TGTGCTAGTGGCTCCCGGGACAGGGGAGGGGAAAAACTGTTTTTT	CASGSRDRGGEKLFF
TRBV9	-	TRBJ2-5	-	TGTGCCAGCAGCGTCGCAAGCCAAGAGACCCAGTACTTC	CASSVASQETQYF
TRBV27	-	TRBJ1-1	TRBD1	TGTGCCAGCAGTTCCCGACAGGGGGCGAACACTGAAGCTTTCTTT	CASSSRQGANTEAFF
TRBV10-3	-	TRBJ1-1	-	TGTGCCATCAGTGAGTCGGAGGACCCGGACACTGAAGCTTTCTTT	CAISESEDPDTEAFF
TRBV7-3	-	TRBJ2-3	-	TGTGCCAGCAGCTTAGGGACTAGCACAGATACGCAGTATTTT	CASSLGTSTDTQYF
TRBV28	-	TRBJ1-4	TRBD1	TGTGCCAGCAGCCTTCAATCAGGGGGCGGTGAAAAACTGTTTTTT	CASSLQSGGGEKLFF
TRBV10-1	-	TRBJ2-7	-	TGCGCCAGCAGTGAGCACTACGAGCAGTACTTC	CASSEHYEQYF
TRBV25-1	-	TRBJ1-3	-	TGTGCCAGCAGTATGGCCTCTGGAAACACCATATATTTT	CASSMASGNTIYF
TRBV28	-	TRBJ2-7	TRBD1	TGTGCCAGCAGTACTCCCGGGACAGGGCTTTACGAGCAGTACTTC	CASSTPGTGLYEQYF
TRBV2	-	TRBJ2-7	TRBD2	TGTGCCAGCAGGACTAGCGGGGGGTCCTACGAGCAGTACTTC	CASRTSGGSYEQYF
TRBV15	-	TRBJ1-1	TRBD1	TGTGCCACTAGACAGGGGAACACTGAAGCTTTCTTT	CATRQGNTEAFF
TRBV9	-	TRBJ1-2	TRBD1	TGTGCCAGCAGCCCATGGACAGGGAGCTATGGCTACACCTTC	CASSPWTGSYGYTF
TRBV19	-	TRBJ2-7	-	TGTGCCAGTAGTGGTGGCGGGGGCGCGGTCCGCGAGCAGTACTTC	CASSGGGGAVREQYF
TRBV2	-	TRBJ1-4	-	TGTGCCAGCAAAGACACCCCAACTAATGAAAAACTGTTTTTT	CASKDTPTNEKLFF
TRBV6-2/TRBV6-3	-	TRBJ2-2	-	TGTGCCAGCAGTTACAGGGGGTATACCGGGGAGCTGTTTTTT	CASSYRGYTGELFF
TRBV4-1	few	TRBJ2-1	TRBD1	TGCGCCAGCAGCCCAGGACAGGGGGGTGGTTTTGAGCAGTTCTTC	CASSPGQGGGFEQFF
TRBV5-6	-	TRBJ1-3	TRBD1	TGTGCCAGCAGCTGGACAGGCACTGGAAACACCATATATTTT	CASSWTGTGNTIYF
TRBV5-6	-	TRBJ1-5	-	TGTGCCAGCAGCTTGAGTCGGATCCCCAATCAGCCCCAGCATTTT	CASSLSRIPNQPQHF
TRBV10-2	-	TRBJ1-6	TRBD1	TGCGCCAGCAGTGATGGACAGGGGGCGAATTCACCCCTCCACTTT	CASSDGQGANSPLHF
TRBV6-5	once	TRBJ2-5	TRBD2	TGTGCCCGCAGTTACTCGGGGCGGGGGGGCGGGAAGACCCAGTACTTC	CARSYSGRGGGKTQYF
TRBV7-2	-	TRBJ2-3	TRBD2	TGTGCCAGCAGCTTAGGGCGCGGGAGTGGGTCAGATACGCAGTATTTT	CASSLGRGSGSDTQYF
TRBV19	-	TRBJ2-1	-	TGTGCCAGTAGTATAGTCGTCGGGGGGCCCTACAATGAGCAGTTCTTC	CASSIVVGGPYNEQFF
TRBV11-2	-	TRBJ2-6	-	TGTGCCAGCAGCCGGACTACTATCCACTCTGGGGCCAACGTCCTGACTTTC	CASSRTTIHSGANVLTF
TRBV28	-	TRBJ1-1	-	TGTGCCAGCAGTTTACGGGGGCGCGGCACTGAAGCTTTCTTT	CASSLRGRGTEAFF
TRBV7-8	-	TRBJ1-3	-	TGTGCCAGCAGCTTAGTCCCAGGGGGAAACACCATATATTTT	CASSLVPGGNTIYF